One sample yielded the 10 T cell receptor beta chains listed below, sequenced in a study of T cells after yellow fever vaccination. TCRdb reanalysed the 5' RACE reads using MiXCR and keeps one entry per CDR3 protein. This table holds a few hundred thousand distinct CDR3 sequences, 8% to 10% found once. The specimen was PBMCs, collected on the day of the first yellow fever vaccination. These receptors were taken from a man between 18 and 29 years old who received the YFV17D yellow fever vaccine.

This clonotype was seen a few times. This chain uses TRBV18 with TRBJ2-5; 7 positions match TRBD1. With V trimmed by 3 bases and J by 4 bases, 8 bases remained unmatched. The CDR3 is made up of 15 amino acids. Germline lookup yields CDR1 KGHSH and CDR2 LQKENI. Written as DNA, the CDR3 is TGTGCCAGCTCACCGAACAGGGGTGGAGGAGAGACCCAGTACTTC. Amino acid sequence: CASSPNRGGGETQYF. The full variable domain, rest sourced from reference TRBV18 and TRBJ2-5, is NAGVMQNPRHLVRRRGQEARLRCSPMKGHSHVYWYRQLPEEGLKFMVYLQKENIIDESGMPKERFSAEFPKEGPSILRIQQVVRGDSAAYFCASSPNRGGGETQYFGPGTRLLVL.

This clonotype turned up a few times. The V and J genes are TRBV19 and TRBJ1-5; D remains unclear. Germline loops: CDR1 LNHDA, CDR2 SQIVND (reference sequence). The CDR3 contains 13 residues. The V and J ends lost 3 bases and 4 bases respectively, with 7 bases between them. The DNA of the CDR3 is TGTGCCAGTAGTATCCGTCTGAATCAGCCCCAGCATTTT. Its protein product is CASSIRLNQPQHF.

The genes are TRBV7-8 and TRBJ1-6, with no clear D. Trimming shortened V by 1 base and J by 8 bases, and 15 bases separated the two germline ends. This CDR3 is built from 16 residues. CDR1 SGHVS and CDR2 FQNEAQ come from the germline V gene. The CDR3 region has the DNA TGTGCCAGCAGCTTAGAAAGGCCTCTCGAATATTCACCCCTCCACTTT. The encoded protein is CASSLERPLEYSPLHF.

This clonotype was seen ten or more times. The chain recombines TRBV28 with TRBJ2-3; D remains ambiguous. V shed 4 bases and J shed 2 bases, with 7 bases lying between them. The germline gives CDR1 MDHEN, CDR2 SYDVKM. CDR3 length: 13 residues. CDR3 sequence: CASSSGTTDTQYF. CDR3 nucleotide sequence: TGTGCCAGCAGTTCCGGAACCACAGATACGCAGTATTTT.

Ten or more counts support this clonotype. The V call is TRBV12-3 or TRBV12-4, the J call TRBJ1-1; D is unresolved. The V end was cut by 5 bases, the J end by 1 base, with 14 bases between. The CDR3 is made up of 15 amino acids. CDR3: CASSHDTGTNTEAFF. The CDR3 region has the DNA TGTGCCAGCAGTCACGACACTGGCACGAACACTGAAGCTTTCTTT.

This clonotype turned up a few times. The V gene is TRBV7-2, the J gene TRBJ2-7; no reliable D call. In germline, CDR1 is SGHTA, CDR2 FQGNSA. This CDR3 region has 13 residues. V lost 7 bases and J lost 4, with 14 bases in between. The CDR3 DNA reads TGTGCCAGCACCCCGGGCATAGGGTACGAGCAGTACTTC. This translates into CASTPGIGYEQYF.

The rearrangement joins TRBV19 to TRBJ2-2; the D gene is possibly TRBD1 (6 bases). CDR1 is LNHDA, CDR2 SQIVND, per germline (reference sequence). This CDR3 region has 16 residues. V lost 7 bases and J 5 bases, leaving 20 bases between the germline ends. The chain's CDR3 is CASNPMRTVETGELFF. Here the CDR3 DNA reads TGTGCCAGTAACCCAATGCGGACAGTAGAGACCGGGGAGCTGTTTTTT.

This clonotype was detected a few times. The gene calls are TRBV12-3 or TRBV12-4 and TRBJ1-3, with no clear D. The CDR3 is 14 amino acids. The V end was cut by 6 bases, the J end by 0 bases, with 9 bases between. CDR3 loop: CASRRTDSGNTIYF. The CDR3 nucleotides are TGTGCCAGCAGGCGGACTGACTCTGGAAACACCATATATTTT.

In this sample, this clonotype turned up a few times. The CDR3 is CASSLVGAGAEAFF. As DNA, the CDR3 is TGTGCCAGCAGCTTAGTTGGGGCGGGCGCTGAAGCTTTCTTT. The chain couples TRBV7-9 to TRBJ1-1; D is perhaps TRBD1 (5 bases). The V gene lost 1 base and the J gene lost 6 bases, with 12 bases spanning the gap. CDR1 is SEHNR and CDR2 is FQNEAQ in the germline V gene (reference sequence). The CDR3 extends over 14 amino acids.

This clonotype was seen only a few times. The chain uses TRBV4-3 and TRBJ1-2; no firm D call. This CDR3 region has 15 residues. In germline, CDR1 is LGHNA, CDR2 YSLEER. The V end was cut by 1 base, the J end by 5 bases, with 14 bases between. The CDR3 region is CASSQARDGSYGYTF. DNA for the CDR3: TGCGCCAGCAGCCAAGCCAGAGATGGGTCTTATGGCTACACCTTC.